This TCR beta chain emerged from a study of shared clonotypes between healthy human individuals (dated by TCRdb to 2020 to 2021). About the investigation overall: The cohort included a few men and two women between 18 and 49 years of age. For each donor, three plates each were used for CD4 naive and CD4 memory, two plates were used for CD8 naive, and one plate was used for CD8 memory. To estimate repertoire size and how much clonotypes are shared between individuals, the study performed deep sequencing of blood TCR repertoires from a handful of healthy adults. To increase sequencing depth and limit assay-specific biases, TCR repertoire library preparation and sequencing were carried out by different laboratories using diverse techniques. Leukapheresis yielded between about 0.94 and 8.9 billion PBMCs per donor. Beyond this particular receptor, the publication reports: Compared with non-shared clonotypes, clonotypes shared by all four sorted-subset donors had higher generation probabilities. Sharing across a few donors was observed for around 5% of naive CD4, around 3.5% of naive CD8, about 2.3% of memory CD4, and around 0.42% of memory CD8 clonotypes. Naive subsets generally had larger estimated clonotype richness than memory subsets. Incomplete sequencing was indicated by rarefaction of sorted-subset datasets, despite the large sequencing depth. Pairwise subsampling indicated that sequencing depth was expected to affect the degree of clonotype sharing among donors. Sampling was restricted to blood, and TCR repertoires in tissue are likely to differ from TCR repertoires in blood. The small number of donors limited the genetic and exposure-history diversity represented.

Counted from cysteine to phenylalanine, this CDR3 has 15 amino acids. Only the CDR3 DNA is retained, 45 bases long and in frame from the first base. V is pared back by 2 bases and J by 14 bases, with 23 bases lying between the germline termini. The germline V gene (reference sequence) specifies LNHDA as CDR1 and SQIVND as CDR2. Using the deep immunoSEQ assay, multiplex PCR amplified TCR CDR3 regions from genomic DNA. Extracted genomic DNA from each cell subset was distributed evenly across all wells of several immunoSEQ 96-well plates, and each plate was treated as a replicate. For sorted subsets, each replicate PCR was loaded with about 0.2 ug genomic DNA, equivalent to about 30,000 T cell genomes. Purified libraries were quantified with a Qubit 3.0 fluorometer, sized on a Bioanalyzer 2100, and re-quantified with the KAPA Library Quantification kit. Every immunoSEQ 96-well plate was sequenced on a dedicated single-read 150-cycle Illumina NextSeq 550 flow cell. Processing in the source paper ran as follows. Because the immunoSEQ output included only junctional sequences and no quality scores, the filtering could not be the same as the filtering used for full-length reads. To assign V/J genes and CDR3, sequences were annotated using PyIR, a Python wrapper for IgBLAST v1.9, with IMGT germline references. Reads were removed for weak V/J assignments (E-value above 1e-6), missing CDR3, stop codons, out-of-frame junctions, or ambiguous translated residues. V3J clonotypes were defined as sequences sharing the same inferred V gene, J gene, and CDR3 amino acid sequence. To compute the percentage overlap between repertoires, the number of shared unique clonotypes was divided by the size of the smaller repertoire. Richness of each repertoire was evaluated using RTK rarefaction, the Chao1 estimator, and Recon v2.1 estimates of unobserved clonotypes. For all TCRbeta clonotypes obtained by the gDNA method from a few donors, generation probabilities were computed with OLGA. What TCRdb holds here is the immuneACCESS table cut down to in-frame rearrangements. Part of the clones is not present; checked against another copy, under half of the missing clones reflect an unresolved V gene, and the others are unexplained. D and trimming come from the DNA, and the V and J calls and clone size come from that table. A total of 2 million to 3 million clones appear in this sample, over 85% of them only once. Approximately 0.35% of the sample comes from the top ten.

The donors were healthy, HIV-negative adults who had no recently reported acute infections or vaccinations. Only Caucasian adults living in Nashville, Tennessee, USA were represented among the donors. CD4+ T cells were enriched through magnetic negative selection, after which naive cells were positively selected on CD45RA and the remaining negative fraction served as the memory subset. Blood was collected by leukapheresis, and PBMCs were isolated by Ficoll-Histopaque density gradient centrifugation and then cryopreserved in liquid nitrogen vapor phase. Purity and quantity of every magnetically sorted T cell population were checked by analytical flow cytometry. Genomic DNA was isolated from each sorted fraction and quantified by UV absorbance on a Nanodrop 2000c. The sample holds one count of this clone. It has no known antigen specificity. There are no base qualities to consult, and no much larger clone falls within one base.

The chain employs TRBV19 and TRBJ2-3; no D gene call is confident. The source of this sequence is a young man in good health. Some clones in this sample may be carry-over from other donors' samples. What was sequenced was naive CD4+ T cells from PBMCs. Per the publication, the cell subset or site label means: CD45RA+ positively selected. Here the CDR3 is given as CASSIWARADTQWYF. The DNA sequence is TGTGCCAGTAGTATATGGGCACGGGCTGATACGCAGTGGTATTTT. Where the CDR3 stops, the reference TRBV19 and TRBJ2-3 genes take over; the full variable domain is DGGITQSPKYLFRKEGQNVTLSCEQNLNHDAMYWYRQDPGQGLRLIYYSQIVNDFQKGDIAEGYSVSREKKESFPLTVTSAQKNPTAFYLCASSIWARADTQWYFGPGTRLTVL.